These 24 T cell receptor beta chains were sequenced from one sample in a study of T cells in Graves' hyperthyroidism and ophthalmopathy. The investigators amplified TCR beta CDR3 regions from RNA transcripts. Primed by the HTBI set, a first-round RT-PCR was run on the TCR CDR3. Each CDR3 protein gets one entry after TCRdb re-called the multiplex PCR reads with MiXCR. The table shows around 580,000 distinct CDR3 sequences, with just over 45% occurring only once. Sequences were obtained from peripheral blood or thyroid tissue (not recorded which). The receptors were sampled from a woman between 18 and 29 years old with Graves' hyperthyroidism.

Note on this clonotype: One base away lies a much larger clone, so this may be a sequencing read error. V and J are TRBV5-1 and TRBJ2-1; 7 bases are shared with TRBD2. This CDR3 has 17 residues. The germline CDR1 and CDR2 sequences are SGHRS and YFSETQ. CDR3 bases: TGCGCCGGCAGCTTGGCCATGGCGGGAGTCTCCTACAATGAGCAGTTCTTC. Amino acids: CAGSLAMAGVSYNEQFF.

This clonotype was observed many times. CDR3 protein: CASSTLSEAFF. In DNA, the CDR3 is TGTGCCAGCAGCACCCTCAGTGAAGCTTTCTTT. The V call is TRBV13, the J call TRBJ1-1; D remains unclear. V lost 5 bases and J 7 bases, leaving 8 bases between the germline ends. This CDR3 has 11 amino acids. Germline-derived CDR1 and CDR2 are PRHDT and FYEKMQ (reference sequence). Full variable domain (outside the CDR3, taken from reference TRBV13 and TRBJ1-1): AAGVIQSPRHLIKEKRETATLKCYPIPRHDTVYWYQQGPGQDPQFLISFYEKMQSDKGSIPDRFSAQQFSDYHSELNMSSLELGDSALYFCASSTLSEAFFGQGTRLTVV.

Here the CDR3 reads CAISLAEQETQYF. Written as DNA, the CDR3 is TGTGCCATCAGTTTGGCCGAACAAGAGACCCAGTACTTC. The chain joins TRBV10-3 to TRBJ2-5; D not certain. V gave up 5 bases and J gave up 2 bases, with 9 bases separating them. This CDR3 region has 13 residues. CDR1 is ENHRY, CDR2 SYGVKD, per germline.

This clonotype was seen many times. The chain employs TRBV10-2 and TRBJ1-2; the D gene is possibly TRBD1 (6 bases). Trimming removed 8 bases from V and 7 bases from J, with 14 bases in between. The germline V gene encodes CDR1 WSHSY and CDR2 SAAADI. The CDR3 has 12 residues. In DNA form, the CDR3 reads TGCGCCAGCTTAGGGGGGGCAGGTGGCTACACCTTC. It codes for CASLGGAGGYTF.

This chain joins TRBV29-1 and TRBJ1-5; the match to TRBD1 covers 7 bases. This CDR3 is 15 amino acids long. Germline-derived CDR1 and CDR2 are SQVTM and ANQGSEA. The junction had 15 bases not matched to a gene; V was cut back by 6 bases and J by 7 bases. The CDR3 DNA follows: TGCAGCGTACGACAGGGAAATGGAGGCTGGCAGCCCCAGCATTTT. Protein: CSVRQGNGGWQPQHF.

V is TRBV29-1 and J is TRBJ2-7; a weak D match, TRBD1 (6 bases). Trimming removed 4 bases from V and 0 bases from J, with 13 bases in between. CDR3 length equals 14 residues. Germline assignment: CDR1 SQVTM and CDR2 ANQGSEA. The CDR3 is CSVVPQGFSYEQYF. CDR3 coding DNA: TGCAGCGTTGTTCCGCAGGGGTTCTCCTACGAGCAGTACTTC.

The genes are TRBV7-8 and TRBJ2-7; D unresolved. CDR1 is SGHVS and CDR2 is FQNEAQ in the germline V gene. V was pared by 3 bases and J by 6 bases, with 15 bases between. The CDR3 has 14 amino acids. CDR3 nucleotide sequence: TGTGCCAGCAGCTTGAGATGGGGTCTCGGCGAGCAGTACTTC. Protein product: CASSLRWGLGEQYF. The entire variable domain, with the rest obtained from reference TRBV7-8 and TRBJ2-7, is as follows: GAGVSQSPRYKVAKRGQDVALRCDPISGHVSLFWYQQALGQGPEFLTYFQNEAQLDKSGLPSDRFFAERPEGSVSTLKIQRTQQEDSAVYLCASSLRWGLGEQYFGPGTRLTVT.

This clonotype was counted between two and nine times. The V and J genes are TRBV6-1 and TRBJ2-7, with 9 bases matching TRBD2. The trim removed 0 bases at V and 7 bases at J, leaving 10 bases unmatched. The CDR3 contains 16 residues. Germline CDR1 and CDR2: MNHNS and SASEGT. The CDR3 spells CASSEAVIAGVWEQYF. As DNA, the CDR3 is TGTGCCAGCAGTGAAGCGGTAATAGCGGGAGTTTGGGAGCAGTACTTC.

The chain links TRBV7-8 to TRBJ1-1, with D tentatively TRBD1 (6 bases). V lost 1 base and J lost 7, with 22 bases in between. Per the germline V gene, CDR1 is SGHVS and CDR2 is FQNEAQ. This CDR3 has 17 amino acids. The CDR3 sequence: CASSLDRWLAGGGEAFF. The CDR3 coding sequence is TGTGCCAGCAGCTTAGATCGTTGGCTAGCGGGAGGGGGTGAAGCTTTCTTT.

J is TRBJ2-5 and V is TRBV29-1; possible D gene TRBD1, 6 bases. Looked up from germline, CDR1 is SQVTM and CDR2 is ANQGSEA. The CDR3 contains 14 residues. V lost 7 bases and J lost 2, with 17 bases in between. CDR3 amino acids: CSGSRQVIQETQYF. DNA for the CDR3: TGCAGCGGCAGCCGACAGGTCATTCAAGAGACCCAGTACTTC.

This clonotype was found once. This chain joins TRBV20-1 and TRBJ1-4; 9 nucleotides agree with TRBD1. The V and J ends lost 1 base and 5 bases, in that order; junction bases with no gene match: 5. The CDR3 is made up of 15 amino acids. The germline gives CDR1 DFQATT, CDR2 SNEGSKA (reference sequence). The CDR3 sequence is CSARGTGDGNEKLFF. The CDR3 nucleotides are TGCAGTGCTAGAGGGACAGGGGACGGAAATGAAAAACTGTTTTTT.

J is TRBJ2-5 and V is TRBV7-6; tentatively, D is TRBD1 or TRBD2 (5 bases each). CDR1 SGHVS and CDR2 FNYEAQ come from the germline V gene. The V gene lost 5 bases and the J gene lost 5 bases, with 12 bases spanning the gap. This CDR3 has 13 residues. The CDR3 region is CASSRDGPETQYF. Here the CDR3 DNA reads TGTGCCAGCAGCCGGGACGGGCCGGAGACCCAGTACTTC.

The chain carries TRBV24-1 and TRBJ2-5, with 8 bases identical to TRBD1. Germline-derived CDR1 and CDR2 are KGHDR and SFDVKD. The CDR3 length is 11 residues. CDR3 sequence reads: CARGDRETQYF. As DNA, the CDR3 is TGTGCTAGAGGGGACAGGGAGACCCAGTACTTC.

The V and J genes are TRBV4-1 and TRBJ2-2; D call uncertain. This CDR3 has 16 amino acids. V dropped 1 base and J dropped 6 bases, with 15 bases sitting between them. From germline, CDR1 is MGHRA and CDR2 YSYEKL. The CDR3 DNA is TGCGCCAGCAGCCAAGGGAGTCAGGTTCGGCCCGGGGAGCTGTTTTTT. This codes for CASSQGSQVRPGELFF.

This chain connects TRBV7-6 to TRBJ2-2, with 12 bases identical to TRBD2. The germline V gene has CDR1 SGHVS and CDR2 FNYEAQ. The CDR3 sequence is 15 residues long. V was clipped by 11 bases and J by 4 bases; unmatched bases: 8. CDR3 protein: CARPGLAGFTGELFF. The CDR3 DNA reads TGTGCCCGGCCGGGACTAGCGGGTTTCACCGGGGAGCTGTTTTTT.

This clonotype showed up many times. The chain recombines TRBV29-1 with TRBJ1-4; maybe TRBD1 (6 bases). Trimming cost V 4 bases and J 4 bases, with 13 bases left between them. The CDR3 totals 14 residues. CDR1 is SQVTM and CDR2 is ANQGSEA in the germline V gene. The CDR3 spells CSVVPEGDNEKLFF. The CDR3, as DNA: TGCAGCGTTGTGCCGGAGGGGGATAATGAAAAACTGTTTTTT. The full variable domain, in which reference TRBV29-1 and TRBJ1-4 provide the parts outside the CDR3, is SAVISQKPSRDICQRGTSLTIQCQVDSQVTMMFWYRQQPGQSLTLIATANQGSEATYESGFVIDKFPISRPNLTFSTLTVSNMSPEDSSIYLCSVVPEGDNEKLFFGSGTQLSVL.

This clonotype was seen at least ten times. The chain has TRBV29-1 and TRBJ2-5, with 7 nucleotides matching TRBD1. This CDR3 is 11 amino acids long. The germline V gene has CDR1 SQVTM and CDR2 ANQGSEA. V lost 2 bases to trimming and J lost 7 bases; unmatched junction nucleotides: 1. The CDR3 DNA sequence: TGCAGCGTTGAATCAGGGGGGACCCAGTACTTC. Encoded protein: CSVESGGTQYF.

This rearrangement joins TRBV28 to TRBJ1-2; D not resolved. The CDR3 is 14 residues long. V was trimmed by 3 bases and J by 4 bases, leaving 12 bases between them. Germline lookup yields CDR1 MDHEN and CDR2 SYDVKM. The CDR3 nucleotides read TGTGCCAGCAGTTTGAGTCAGATTAGCTATGGCTACACCTTC. Protein: CASSLSQISYGYTF.

V is TRBV5-1 and J is TRBJ2-2; 9 positions agree with TRBD1. Unmatched junction bases numbered 1, after V lost 4 bases and J lost 0 bases. The CDR3 contains 15 residues. Germline V lookup: CDR1 SGHRS, CDR2 YFSETQ. This CDR3 is CASSGTGPNTGELFF. CDR3 in DNA: TGCGCCAGCAGCGGGACAGGGCCGAACACCGGGGAGCTGTTTTTT. Combining the CDR3 with reference TRBV5-1 and TRBJ2-2 gives the whole variable domain KAGVTQTPRYLIKTRGQQVTLSCSPISGHRSVSWYQQTPGQGLQFLFEYFSETQRNKGNFPGRFSGRQFSNSRSEMNVSTLELGDSALYLCASSGTGPNTGELFFGEGSRLTVL.

This clonotype was observed a handful of times. The chain has TRBV5-1 and TRBJ1-1; 8 bases line up with TRBD1. The germline V gene encodes CDR1 SGHRS and CDR2 YFSETQ. This CDR3 is 16 amino acids long. The V segment lost 3 bases and the J segment 1 base; nucleotides outside the gene matches: 8. CDR3 nucleotides: TGCGCCAGCAGCTATGGACAGGGAGGGGCGAACACTGAAGCTTTCTTT. This gives the protein CASSYGQGGANTEAFF.

At least ten counts were recorded for this clonotype. Germline is not matched at one junction end, which may reflect a read error. The rearrangement uses TRBV10-1 and TRBJ2-7, with TRBD2 matching over 7 bases. Germline CDR1 and CDR2: WNHNN and SYGVQD (reference sequence). The length of the CDR3 is 14 residues. The CDR3 region is CASSESAGAYEQYF. The DNA for the CDR3 is TGTGCCAGCAGTGAATCTGCGGGAGCCTACGAGCAGTACTTC.

Here the CDR3 reads CASGPGGNGEKLFF. The CDR3 DNA reads TGTGCCAGCGGCCCAGGGGGTAATGGGGAAAAACTGTTTTTT. The V gene is TRBV6-1, the J gene TRBJ1-4, with 7 bases that match TRBD1. Germline V gene sequence: CDR1 MNHNS, CDR2 SASEGT. This CDR3 spans 14 amino acids. Germline trimming cut 8 bases from V and 8 bases from J; bases unmatched to any gene: 11.

This clonotype was found many times. J is TRBJ1-2 and V is TRBV6-1; 7 nucleotides align to TRBD1. The germline CDR1 and CDR2 sequences are MNHNS and SASEGT. This CDR3 is built from 15 residues. With V trimmed by 5 bases and J by 4 bases, 10 bases remained unmatched. CDR3 coding DNA: TGTGCCAGCAGTAACCAAGGGACAGTGGCCTATGGCTACACCTTC. This sequence encodes CASSNQGTVAYGYTF.

The chain links TRBV20-1 to TRBJ1-6, with 9 bases identical to TRBD1. The germline V gene has CDR1 DFQATT and CDR2 SNEGSKA (reference sequence). With V trimmed by 0 bases and J by 9 bases, 12 bases remained unmatched. This CDR3 spans 17 amino acids. The CDR3 loop is CSARDPTSGTGSSPLHF. CDR3 DNA sequence: TGCAGTGCTAGAGATCCAACTAGCGGGACAGGGAGTTCACCCCTCCACTTT.